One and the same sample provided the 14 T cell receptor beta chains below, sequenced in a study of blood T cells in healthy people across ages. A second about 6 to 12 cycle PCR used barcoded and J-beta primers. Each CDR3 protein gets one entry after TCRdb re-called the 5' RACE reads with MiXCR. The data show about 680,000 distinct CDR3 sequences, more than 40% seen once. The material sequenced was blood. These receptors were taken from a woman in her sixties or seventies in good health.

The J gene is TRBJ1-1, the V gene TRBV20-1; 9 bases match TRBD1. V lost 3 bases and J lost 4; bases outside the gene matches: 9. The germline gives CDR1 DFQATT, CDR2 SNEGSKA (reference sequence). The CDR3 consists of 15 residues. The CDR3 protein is CSARDPGTGSTEAFF. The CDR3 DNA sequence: TGCAGTGCTAGGGATCCCGGGACAGGGAGCACTGAAGCTTTCTTT.

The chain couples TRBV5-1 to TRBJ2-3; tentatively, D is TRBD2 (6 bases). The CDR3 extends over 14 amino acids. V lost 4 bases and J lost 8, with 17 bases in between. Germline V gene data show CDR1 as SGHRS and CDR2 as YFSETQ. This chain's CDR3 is CASSDGETGGTQYF. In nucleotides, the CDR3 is TGCGCCAGCAGCGATGGGGAGACCGGGGGTACGCAGTATTTT.

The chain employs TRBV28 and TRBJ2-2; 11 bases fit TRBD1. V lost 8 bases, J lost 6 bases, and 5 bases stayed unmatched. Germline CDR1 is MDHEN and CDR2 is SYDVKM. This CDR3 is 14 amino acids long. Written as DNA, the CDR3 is TGTGCCAGCGGGATGGGACAGGGGGCCGGGGAGCTGTTTTTT. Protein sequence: CASGMGQGAGELFF.

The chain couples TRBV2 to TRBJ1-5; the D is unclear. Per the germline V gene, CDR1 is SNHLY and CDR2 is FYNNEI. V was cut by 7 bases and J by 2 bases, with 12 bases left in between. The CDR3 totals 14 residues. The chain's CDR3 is CASTSDWGNQPQHF. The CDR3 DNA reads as TGTGCCAGCACGAGCGACTGGGGCAATCAGCCCCAGCATTTT.

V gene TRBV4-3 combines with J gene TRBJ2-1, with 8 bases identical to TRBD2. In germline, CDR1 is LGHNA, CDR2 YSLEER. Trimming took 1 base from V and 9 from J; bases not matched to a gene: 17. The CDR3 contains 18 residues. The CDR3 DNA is TGCGCCAGCAGCCAAGGGTCTAGCGGGCGTGCCGGAGGGGCTGAGCAGTTCTTC. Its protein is CASSQGSSGRAGGAEQFF.

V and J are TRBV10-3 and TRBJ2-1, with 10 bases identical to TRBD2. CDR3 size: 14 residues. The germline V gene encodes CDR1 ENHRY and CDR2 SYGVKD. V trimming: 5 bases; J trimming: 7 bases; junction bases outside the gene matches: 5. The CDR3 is CAISSLAGENEQFF. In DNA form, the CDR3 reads TGTGCCATCAGTAGCCTAGCGGGAGAAAATGAGCAGTTCTTC.

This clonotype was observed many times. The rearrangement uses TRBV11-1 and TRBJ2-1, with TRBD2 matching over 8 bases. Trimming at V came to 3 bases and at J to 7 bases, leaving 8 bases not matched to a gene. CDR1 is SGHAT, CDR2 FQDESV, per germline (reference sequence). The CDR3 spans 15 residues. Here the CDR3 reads CASSFSSGSGNEQFF. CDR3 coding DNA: TGTGCCAGCAGCTTTTCGAGCGGGAGTGGAAATGAGCAGTTCTTC.

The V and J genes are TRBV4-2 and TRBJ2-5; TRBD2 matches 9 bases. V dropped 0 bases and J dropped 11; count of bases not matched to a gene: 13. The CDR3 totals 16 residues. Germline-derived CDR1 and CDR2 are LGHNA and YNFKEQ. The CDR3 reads CASSQDMTSGYNEQYF. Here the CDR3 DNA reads TGTGCCAGCAGCCAAGATATGACTAGCGGATACAATGAGCAGTACTTC.

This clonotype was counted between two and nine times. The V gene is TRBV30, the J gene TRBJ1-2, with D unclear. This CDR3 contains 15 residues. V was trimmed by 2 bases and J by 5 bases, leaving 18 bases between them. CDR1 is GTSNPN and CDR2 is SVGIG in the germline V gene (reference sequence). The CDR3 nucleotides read TGTGCCTGGAGTCCTATCACCCAGAGCTTTTATGGCTACACCTTC. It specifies CAWSPITQSFYGYTF.

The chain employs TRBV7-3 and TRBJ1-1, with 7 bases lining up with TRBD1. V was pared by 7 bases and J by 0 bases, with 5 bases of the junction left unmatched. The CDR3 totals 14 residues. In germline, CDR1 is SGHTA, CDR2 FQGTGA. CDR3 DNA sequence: TGTGCCAGCAACGGAGGGGGCTTGAACACTGAAGCTTTCTTT. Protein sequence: CASNGGGLNTEAFF.

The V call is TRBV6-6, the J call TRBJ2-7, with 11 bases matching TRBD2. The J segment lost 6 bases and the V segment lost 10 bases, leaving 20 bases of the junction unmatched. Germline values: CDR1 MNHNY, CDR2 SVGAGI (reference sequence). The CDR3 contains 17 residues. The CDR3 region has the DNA TGTGCCACGAAACGGGAGACATTTCTGACTAGCGGGATCGAGCAGTACTTC. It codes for CATKRETFLTSGIEQYF.

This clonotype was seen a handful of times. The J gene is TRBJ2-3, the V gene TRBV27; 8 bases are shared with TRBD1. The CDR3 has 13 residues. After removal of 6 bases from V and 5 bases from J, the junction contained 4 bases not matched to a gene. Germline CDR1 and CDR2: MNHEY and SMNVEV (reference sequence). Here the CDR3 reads CASRTGAVDTQYF. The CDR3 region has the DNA TGTGCCAGCAGGACAGGGGCGGTAGATACGCAGTATTTT.

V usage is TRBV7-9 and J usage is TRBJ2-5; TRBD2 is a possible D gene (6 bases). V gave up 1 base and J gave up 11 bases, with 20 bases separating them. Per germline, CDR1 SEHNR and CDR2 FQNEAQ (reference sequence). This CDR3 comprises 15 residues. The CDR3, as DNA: TGTGCCAGCAGCTTAGGATACGGGAGAGTCAATGAGCAGTACTTC. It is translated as CASSLGYGRVNEQYF.

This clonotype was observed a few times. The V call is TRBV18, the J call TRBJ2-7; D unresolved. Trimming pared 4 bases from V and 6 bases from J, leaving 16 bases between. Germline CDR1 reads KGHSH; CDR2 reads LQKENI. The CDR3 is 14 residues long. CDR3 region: CASSLNSVDGEQYF. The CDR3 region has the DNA TGTGCCAGCTCACTAAACTCGGTAGATGGCGAGCAGTACTTC. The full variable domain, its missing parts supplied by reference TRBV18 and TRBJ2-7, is NAGVMQNPRHLVRRRGQEARLRCSPMKGHSHVYWYRQLPEEGLKFMVYLQKENIIDESGMPKERFSAEFPKEGPSILRIQQVVRGDSAAYFCASSLNSVDGEQYFGPGTRLTVT.